Below, one T cell receptor (beta chain) is given with its context. This record belongs to a study of blood T cell repertoires in COVID-19. Study summary: Collection of acute and convalescent COVID-19 samples took place in the United States, Italy and Spain.

Participant age was about 18 to 100 years, and participants resided in 25 or so US areas. Cohort allocation depended upon clinical history that participants reported. Donors in Cohort 3 who had recovered were those with two negative PCRs, healthcare professional clearance, or resolution of their symptoms. The CDR3 loop spans 16 amino acids. Trimming pared 4 bases from V and 9 bases from J, leaving 22 bases between. Germline CDR1 and CDR2: ENHRY and SYGVKD. Libraries were prepared by immunoSEQ multiplex PCR; TCRdb keeps only in-frame clonotypes and omits some of them. The sample yields approximately 350,000 clones, roughly 90% seen once.

The J gene is TRBJ2-1, the V gene TRBV10-3; TRBD1 is a possible D gene (5 bases). The sequenced sample consisted of PBMCs or T cells enriched from blood (not recorded which). This sequence was found in a woman in her thirties who had recovered from COVID-19. CDR3 DNA: TGTGCCATCAGTGGGTCCGAGACAGCATTATTAGGTGAGCAGTTCTTC. The encoded protein is CAISGSETALLGEQFF.